This TCR beta chain was retrieved from a study of T-cell memory formation after mild COVID-19. Study in general: Clusters were largely donor specific.

TCRdb analysed the 5' RACE reads with MiXCR anew, one entry per CDR3 protein. The sample shows around 390,000 distinct CDR3 sequences, about a sixth of them seen only once. V was pared by 6 bases and J by 0 bases, with 12 bases between. This CDR3 contains 14 residues. Germline V gives CDR1 DFQATT, CDR2 SNEGSKA (reference sequence). In the case of this clonotype: Its antigen is undetermined.

Whole-study findings and limits: Mainly CM and EM harbored the contracting CD4+ clones; mainly EMRA harbored the CD8+ ones. Certain responding clones were present in pre-infection memory, suggesting participation of cross-reactive memory.

The rearrangement uses TRBV20-1 and TRBJ2-1, with a weak D call TRBD2 (5 bases). The sample consisted of PBMCs or a T cell subset sorted from them (not recorded which). The source is a man younger than 35 who had mild COVID-19 (a few samples of this study predate the infection). Cell type and time point are not known. The CDR3 region has the DNA TGCAGTGCGGAGGCAGACCTCTCCTACAATGAGCAGTTCTTC. This gives the protein CSAEADLSYNEQFF.